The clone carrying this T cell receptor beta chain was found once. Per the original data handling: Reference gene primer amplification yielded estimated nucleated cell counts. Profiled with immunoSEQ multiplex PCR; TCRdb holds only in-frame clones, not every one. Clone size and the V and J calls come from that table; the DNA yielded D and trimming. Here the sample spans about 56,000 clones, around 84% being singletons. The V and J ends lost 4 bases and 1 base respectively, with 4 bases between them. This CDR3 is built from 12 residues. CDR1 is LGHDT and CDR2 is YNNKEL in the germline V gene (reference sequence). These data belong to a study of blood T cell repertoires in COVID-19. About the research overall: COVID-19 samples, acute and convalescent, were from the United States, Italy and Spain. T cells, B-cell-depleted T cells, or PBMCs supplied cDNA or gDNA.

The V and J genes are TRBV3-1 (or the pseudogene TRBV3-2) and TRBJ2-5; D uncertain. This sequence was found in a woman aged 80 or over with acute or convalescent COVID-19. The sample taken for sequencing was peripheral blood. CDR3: CASSPLQETQYF. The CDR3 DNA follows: TGTGCCAGCAGCCCACTCCAAGAGACCCAGTACTTC.